A selection of T cell receptor beta chains follows, all from one sample in a study of cytomegalovirus exposure and HLA in healthy donors. Repertoires were generated with immunoSEQ multiplex PCR, while TCRdb's copy carries only in-frame clones and drops some. The sample includes 150,000 to 180,000 clones, roughly 81% seen only once; the top ten take about 2.4%. The material sequenced was PBMCs. These receptors originate from a woman between 18 and 29 years old in good health and CMV-seronegative. Both conserved end residues are part of each CDR3. A D gene is named only where the DNA matches it firmly. Not every row has a clone size; where given, it reads once, few, many or a size class.

D gene: NA
J gene: TRBJ1-5
clone size: NA
V gene: TRBV30
CDR3 protein: CAWRGDQPQHF
CDR3 DNA: TGTGCCTGGAGGGGCGATCAGCCCCAGCATTTT

D gene: NA
J gene: TRBJ1-5
clone size: NA
V gene: TRBV19
CDR3 protein: CASTTGEFDQPQHF
CDR3 DNA: TGTGCCAGTACGACAGGAGAGTTCGATCAGCCCCAGCATTTT

D gene: NA
J gene: TRBJ1-2
clone size: NA
V gene: TRBV28
CDR3 protein: CASREMGRSNYGYTF
CDR3 DNA: TGTGCCAGCCGGGAAATGGGGAGATCCAACTATGGCTACACCTTC

D gene: NA
J gene: TRBJ2-5
clone size: NA
V gene: TRBV5-4
CDR3 protein: CASSPRLAGAQETQYF
CDR3 DNA: TGTGCCAGCAGCCCCCGCCTCGCAGGGGCCCAAGAGACCCAGTACTTC

D gene: NA
J gene: TRBJ2-5
clone size: NA
V gene: TRBV10-1
CDR3 protein: CASSESRGAETQYF
CDR3 DNA: TGCGCCAGCAGTGAGTCCCGGGGGGCTGAGACCCAGTACTTC

D gene: NA
J gene: TRBJ1-4
clone size: once
V gene: TRBV4-1
CDR3 protein: CASSHRSTNEKLFF
CDR3 DNA: TGCGCCAGCAGCCACAGGTCTACTAATGAAAAACTGTTTTTT

D gene: TRBD1
J gene: TRBJ2-7
clone size: NA
V gene: TRBV28
CDR3 protein: CASTPAPGQGPYEQYF
CDR3 DNA: TGTGCCAGCACCCCGGCCCCCGGACAGGGACCCTACGAGCAGTACTTC

D gene: NA
J gene: TRBJ1-3
clone size: once
V gene: TRBV2
CDR3 protein: CASSEAGVTGNTIYF
CDR3 DNA: TGTGCCAGCAGTGAAGCAGGGGTGACTGGAAACACCATATATTTT

D gene: NA
J gene: TRBJ2-3
clone size: NA
V gene: TRBV7-2
CDR3 protein: CASSLGSRDTQYF
CDR3 DNA: TGTGCCAGCAGCTTAGGCAGCAGGGATACGCAGTATTTT

D gene: NA
J gene: TRBJ2-7
clone size: NA
V gene: TRBV4-2
CDR3 protein: CASSPLASASLYEQYF
CDR3 DNA: TGTGCCAGCAGCCCTCTGGCAAGCGCCTCCCTCTACGAGCAGTACTTC

D gene: TRBD1
J gene: TRBJ2-7
clone size: NA
V gene: TRBV15
CDR3 protein: CATSSTGGPSYEQYF
CDR3 DNA: TGTGCCACCAGCAGTACAGGGGGCCCCTCCTACGAGCAGTACTTC

D gene: TRBD2
J gene: TRBJ2-2
clone size: NA
V gene: TRBV10-3
CDR3 protein: CAGADGGGTGELFF
CDR3 DNA: TGTGCCGGAGCAGACGGCGGGGGAACCGGGGAGCTGTTTTTT

D gene: NA
J gene: TRBJ1-2
clone size: NA
V gene: TRBV9
CDR3 protein: CASSPRGANYGYTF
CDR3 DNA: TGTGCCAGCAGCCCCCGGGGGGCGAACTATGGCTACACCTTC

D gene: NA
J gene: TRBJ1-5
clone size: NA
V gene: TRBV16
CDR3 protein: CASSQSAVSQPQHF
CDR3 DNA: TGTGCCAGCAGCCAATCGGCGGTCAGTCAGCCCCAGCATTTT

D gene: NA
J gene: TRBJ1-3
clone size: NA
V gene: TRBV2
CDR3 protein: CASSEAQTGLTGNTIYF
CDR3 DNA: TGTGCCAGCAGTGAAGCGCAGACAGGTTTGACTGGAAACACCATATATTTT

D gene: TRBD2
J gene: TRBJ2-1
clone size: NA
V gene: TRBV27
CDR3 protein: CASSSRRTSGSYNEQFF
CDR3 DNA: TGTGCCAGCAGTTCCCGGCGGACTAGCGGGAGTTACAATGAGCAGTTCTTC

D gene: NA
J gene: TRBJ1-6
clone size: NA
V gene: TRBV21-1
CDR3 protein: CASLPTGRVPPLHF
CDR3 DNA: TGTGCCAGCCTCCCAACCGGCAGGGTGCCACCCCTCCACTTT

D gene: TRBD1
J gene: TRBJ1-6
clone size: few
V gene: TRBV6-1
CDR3 protein: CASRAQGLNSPLHF
CDR3 DNA: TGTGCCAGCAGGGCACAGGGGCTAAATTCACCCCTCCACTTT

D gene: TRBD1
J gene: TRBJ1-2
clone size: few
V gene: TRBV4-2
CDR3 protein: CASSPRQGAKGYTF
CDR3 DNA: TGTGCCAGCAGCCCACGACAGGGGGCTAAGGGCTACACCTTC

D gene: NA
J gene: TRBJ2-1
clone size: few
V gene: TRBV28
CDR3 protein: CATNGGVRQFF
CDR3 DNA: TGTGCCACCAATGGGGGCGTAAGGCAGTTCTTC

D gene: NA
J gene: TRBJ2-7
clone size: NA
V gene: TRBV11-2
CDR3 protein: CASSLGPSGYEQYF
CDR3 DNA: TGTGCCAGCAGCTTAGGGCCTTCGGGATACGAGCAGTACTTC

D gene: NA
J gene: TRBJ2-5
clone size: NA
V gene: TRBV4-1
CDR3 protein: CASSQEGRAEETQYF
CDR3 DNA: TGCGCCAGCAGCCAAGAAGGAAGAGCGGAAGAGACCCAGTACTTC

D gene: NA
J gene: TRBJ2-2
clone size: NA
V gene: TRBV5-5
CDR3 protein: CASSSQVLALNTGELFF
CDR3 DNA: TGTGCCAGCAGCTCCCAGGTACTAGCCCTAAACACCGGGGAGCTGTTTTTT

D gene: NA
J gene: TRBJ2-7
clone size: NA
V gene: TRBV21-1
CDR3 protein: CASSLAGGNSYEQYF
CDR3 DNA: TGTGCCAGCAGTCTAGCGGGAGGGAACTCCTACGAGCAGTACTTC

D gene: NA
J gene: TRBJ2-1
clone size: NA
V gene: TRBV30
CDR3 protein: CAWSTEIGEQFF
CDR3 DNA: TGTGCCTGGAGTACAGAAATCGGTGAGCAGTTCTTC

D gene: TRBD2
J gene: TRBJ2-2
clone size: NA
V gene: TRBV5-4
CDR3 protein: CASSLGLAGALPGTGELFF
CDR3 DNA: TGTGCCAGCAGCTTGGGACTAGCGGGGGCCCTACCCGGAACCGGGGAGCTGTTTTTT

D gene: NA
J gene: TRBJ2-1
clone size: NA
V gene: TRBV30
CDR3 protein: CAWRAISSYNEQFF
CDR3 DNA: TGTGCCTGGAGAGCCATTAGCTCCTACAATGAGCAGTTCTTC

D gene: TRBD1
J gene: TRBJ2-7
clone size: NA
V gene: TRBV5-4
CDR3 protein: CASSLGGSQGAMPEQYF
CDR3 DNA: TGTGCCAGCAGCTTGGGGGGTTCACAGGGGGCCATGCCCGAGCAGTACTTC

D gene: NA
J gene: TRBJ2-1
clone size: NA
V gene: TRBV5-1
CDR3 protein: CASSWGGEPVYNEQFF
CDR3 DNA: TGCGCCAGCAGCTGGGGCGGGGAGCCAGTATACAATGAGCAGTTCTTC

D gene: NA
J gene: TRBJ2-5
clone size: NA
V gene: TRBV28
CDR3 protein: CASSPFWQGQETQYF
CDR3 DNA: TGTGCCAGCAGTCCCTTTTGGCAGGGCCAAGAGACCCAGTACTTC

D gene: TRBD1
J gene: TRBJ1-1
clone size: NA
V gene: TRBV10-3
CDR3 protein: CAISAGGLLNTEAFF
CDR3 DNA: TGTGCCATCTCTGCAGGGGGACTCCTGAACACTGAAGCTTTCTTT

D gene: TRBD1
J gene: TRBJ2-5
clone size: few
V gene: TRBV5-1
CDR3 protein: CASSLLGQNPKTETQYF
CDR3 DNA: TGCGCCAGCAGCTTGTTGGGACAGAACCCAAAGACCGAGACCCAGTACTTC

D gene: TRBD2
J gene: TRBJ2-3
clone size: NA
V gene: TRBV4-1
CDR3 protein: CASSQVASGGATDTQYF
CDR3 DNA: TGCGCCAGCAGCCAAGTCGCCAGCGGGGGGGCCACAGATACGCAGTATTTT

D gene: NA
J gene: TRBJ1-5
clone size: NA
V gene: TRBV30
CDR3 protein: CAWSGGPSQPQHF
CDR3 DNA: TGTGCCTGGTCGGGAGGACCCAGTCAGCCCCAGCATTTT

D gene: TRBD1
J gene: TRBJ2-1
clone size: NA
V gene: TRBV2
CDR3 protein: CASSGDRVYNEQFF
CDR3 DNA: TGTGCCAGCAGTGGGGACAGGGTCTACAATGAGCAGTTCTTC

D gene: TRBD2
J gene: TRBJ2-7
clone size: NA
V gene: TRBV4-1
CDR3 protein: CASSQGVSLAGGLGEQYF
CDR3 DNA: TGCGCCAGCAGCCAAGGCGTAAGCCTAGCGGGAGGTCTGGGCGAGCAGTACTTC

D gene: TRBD1
J gene: TRBJ1-2
clone size: NA
V gene: TRBV2
CDR3 protein: CASSLTGAYGYTF
CDR3 DNA: TGTGCCAGCAGTTTGACAGGGGCCTATGGCTACACCTTC

D gene: NA
J gene: TRBJ2-3
clone size: NA
V gene: TRBV10-3
CDR3 protein: CAISESSGITQYF
CDR3 DNA: TGTGCCATCAGTGAGTCCTCGGGGATAACGCAGTATTTT

D gene: NA
J gene: TRBJ2-2
clone size: NA
V gene: TRBV28
CDR3 protein: CASSFSRDGELFF
CDR3 DNA: TGTGCCAGCAGTTTCTCCAGGGACGGGGAGCTGTTTTTT

D gene: TRBD1
J gene: TRBJ1-2
clone size: NA
V gene: TRBV7-2
CDR3 protein: CASSLLGQETGYTF
CDR3 DNA: TGTGCCAGCAGCTTACTGGGACAGGAGACTGGCTACACCTTC

D gene: NA
J gene: TRBJ2-3
clone size: few
V gene: TRBV5-1
CDR3 protein: CASRSGSEGTDTQYF
CDR3 DNA: TGCGCCAGCAGAAGTGGGTCCGAGGGAACAGATACGCAGTATTTT

D gene: TRBD2
J gene: TRBJ2-7
clone size: once
V gene: TRBV7-9
CDR3 protein: CSSSQTSGSSPYEQYF
CDR3 DNA: TGTTCCAGCAGCCAGACTAGCGGATCAAGCCCCTACGAGCAGTACTTC